This TCR beta chain was sequenced in a study of blood T cells in healthy people across ages. Broader study findings: Strong correlation linked observed beta diversity and percent naive T cells.

This clonotype was picked up a small number of times. Its antigen is not known. PCR was performed a second time for 7 to 11 cycles using a sample-barcoded 5' primer and a J-beta primer mix. Every cDNA molecule carried a tag from a template-switch adaptor bearing 12 random nucleotides. MiXCR, applied by TCRdb to the 5' RACE reads, yields one record per CDR3 protein. The sample lists just under 750,000 distinct CDR3 sequences; roughly 20% were seen once. Germline V CDR1 and CDR2: DFQATT, SNEGSKA (reference sequence). The V and J ends lost 3 bases and 5 bases, in that order; junction bases with no gene match: 6. The CDR3 sequence is 14 residues long. Isolation yielded PBMCs, at least 6 million per sample, in every case.

This receptor was taken from a man between 65 and 80 years old in good health. Specimen: blood. V and J are TRBV20-1 and TRBJ2-3, with 9 bases matching TRBD2. CDR3 sequence reads: CSARGSGRGDTQYF. The CDR3, as DNA: TGCAGTGCTAGGGGTAGCGGGAGAGGAGATACGCAGTATTTT.